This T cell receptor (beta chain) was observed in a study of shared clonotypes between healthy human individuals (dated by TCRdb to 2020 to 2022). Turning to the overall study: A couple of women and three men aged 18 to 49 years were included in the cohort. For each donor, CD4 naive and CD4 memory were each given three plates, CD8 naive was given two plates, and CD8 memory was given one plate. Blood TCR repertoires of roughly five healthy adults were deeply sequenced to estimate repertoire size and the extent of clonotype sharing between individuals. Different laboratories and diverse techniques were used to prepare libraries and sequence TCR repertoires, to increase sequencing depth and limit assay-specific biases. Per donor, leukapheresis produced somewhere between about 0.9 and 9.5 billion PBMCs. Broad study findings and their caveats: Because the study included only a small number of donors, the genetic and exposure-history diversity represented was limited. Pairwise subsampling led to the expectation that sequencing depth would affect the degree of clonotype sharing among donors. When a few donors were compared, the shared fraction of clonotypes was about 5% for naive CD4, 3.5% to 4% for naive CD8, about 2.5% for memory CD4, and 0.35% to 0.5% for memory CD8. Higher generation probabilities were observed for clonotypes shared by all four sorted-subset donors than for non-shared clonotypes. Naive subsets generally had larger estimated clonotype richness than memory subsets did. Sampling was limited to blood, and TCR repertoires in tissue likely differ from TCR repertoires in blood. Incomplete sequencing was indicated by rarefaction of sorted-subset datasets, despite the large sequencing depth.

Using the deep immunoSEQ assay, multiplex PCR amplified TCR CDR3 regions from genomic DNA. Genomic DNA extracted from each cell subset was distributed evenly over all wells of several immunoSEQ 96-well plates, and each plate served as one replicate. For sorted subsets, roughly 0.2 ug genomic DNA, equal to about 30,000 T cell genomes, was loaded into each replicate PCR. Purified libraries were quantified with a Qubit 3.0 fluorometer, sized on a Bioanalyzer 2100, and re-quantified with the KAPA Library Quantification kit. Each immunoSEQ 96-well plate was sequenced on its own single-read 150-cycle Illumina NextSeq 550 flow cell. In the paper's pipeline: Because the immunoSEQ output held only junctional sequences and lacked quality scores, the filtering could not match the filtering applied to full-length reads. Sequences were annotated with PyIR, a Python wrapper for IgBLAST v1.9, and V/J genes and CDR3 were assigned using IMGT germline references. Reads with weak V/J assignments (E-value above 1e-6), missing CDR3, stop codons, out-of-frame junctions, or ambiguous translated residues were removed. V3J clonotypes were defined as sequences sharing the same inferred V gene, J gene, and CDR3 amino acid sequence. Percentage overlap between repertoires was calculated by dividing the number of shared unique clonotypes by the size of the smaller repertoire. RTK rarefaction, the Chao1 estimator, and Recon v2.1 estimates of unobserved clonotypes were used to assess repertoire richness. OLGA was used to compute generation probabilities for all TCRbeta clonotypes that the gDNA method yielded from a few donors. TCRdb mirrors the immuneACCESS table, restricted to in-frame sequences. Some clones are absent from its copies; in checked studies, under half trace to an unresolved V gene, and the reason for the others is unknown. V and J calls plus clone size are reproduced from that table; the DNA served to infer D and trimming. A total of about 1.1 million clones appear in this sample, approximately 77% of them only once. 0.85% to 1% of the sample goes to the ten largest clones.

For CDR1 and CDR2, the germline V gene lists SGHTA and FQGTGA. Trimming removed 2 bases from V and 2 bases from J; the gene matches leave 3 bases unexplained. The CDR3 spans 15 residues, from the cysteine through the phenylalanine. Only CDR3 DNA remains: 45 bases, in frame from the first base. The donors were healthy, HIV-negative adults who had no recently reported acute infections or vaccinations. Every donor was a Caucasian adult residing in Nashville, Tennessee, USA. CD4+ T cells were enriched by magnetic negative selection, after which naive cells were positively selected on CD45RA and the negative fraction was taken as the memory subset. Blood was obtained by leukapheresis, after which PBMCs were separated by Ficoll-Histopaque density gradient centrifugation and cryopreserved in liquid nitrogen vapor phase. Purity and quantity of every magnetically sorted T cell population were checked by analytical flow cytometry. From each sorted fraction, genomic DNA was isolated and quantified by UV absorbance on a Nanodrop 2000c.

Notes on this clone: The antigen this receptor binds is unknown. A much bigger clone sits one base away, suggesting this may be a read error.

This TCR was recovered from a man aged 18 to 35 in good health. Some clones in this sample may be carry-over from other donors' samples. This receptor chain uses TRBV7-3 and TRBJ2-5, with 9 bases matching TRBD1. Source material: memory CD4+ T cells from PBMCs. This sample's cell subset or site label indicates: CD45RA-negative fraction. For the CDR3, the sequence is CASSLGDRDQETQYF. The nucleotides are TGTGCCAGCAGCTTAGGGGACAGGGATCAAGAGACCCAGTACTTC.